Each of the 14 T cell receptor beta chains below was sequenced from the same sample in a study of T cells in tuberculosis. The protocol was immunoSEQ multiplex PCR, while the TCRdb copy is restricted to in-frame clones and leaves out a portion. This table holds 25,000 to 35,000 clones, roughly 90% found once. The sequencing input was PBMCs. The receptors originated from a donor between 10 and 35 years old with latent tuberculosis or without tuberculosis infection. Some clones in this sample may be carry-over from other donors' samples.

This chain links TRBV25-1 with TRBJ1-4, with 8 bases matching TRBD1. CDR1 and CDR2 from the germline V gene are MGHDK and SYGVNS. V shed 3 bases, J shed 8 bases, and the junction held 8 bases outside the gene matches. CDR3 size: 15 residues. The CDR3 is CASSEGGRGREKLFF. The CDR3 DNA follows: TGTGCCAGCAGTGAGGGCGGCAGGGGGCGCGAAAAACTGTTTTTT.

Written as DNA, the CDR3 is TGCGCCAGCAGCACTTCCTCAGGGGACTATGGCTACACCTTC. It is translated as CASSTSSGDYGYTF. The V gene is TRBV5-1, the J gene TRBJ1-2; TRBD1 is a possible D gene (6 bases). V lost 4 bases to trimming and J lost 3 bases, with 13 bases between them. The germline V gene encodes CDR1 SGHRS and CDR2 YFSETQ. The CDR3 has 14 residues.

J is TRBJ1-3 and V is TRBV7-8, with D tentatively TRBD1 (6 bases). The CDR3 is 18 amino acids. Per germline, CDR1 SGHVS and CDR2 FQNEAQ. With 1 base removed from V and 0 bases from J, the gap between germline ends came to 16 bases. This CDR3 is CASSLGQAGSTSGNTIYF. CDR3 coding DNA: TGTGCCAGCAGCTTAGGACAGGCTGGGTCTACCTCTGGAAACACCATATATTTT. The whole variable domain, filled in from reference TRBV7-8 and TRBJ1-3, reads GAGVSQSPRYKVAKRGQDVALRCDPISGHVSLFWYQQALGQGPEFLTYFQNEAQLDKSGLPSDRFFAERPEGSVSTLKIQRTQQEDSAVYLCASSLGQAGSTSGNTIYFGEGSWLTVV.

This chain joins TRBV27 and TRBJ2-3; D not certain. V gave up 3 bases and J gave up 0 bases, with 10 bases separating them. Germline-derived CDR1 and CDR2 are MNHEY and SMNVEV (reference sequence). The CDR3 runs 15 residues. CDR3 DNA: TGTGCCAGCAGTTTCCCAGGAAGCAGCACAGATACGCAGTATTTT. Its translation: CASSFPGSSTDTQYF.

For this clone: Additional DNA sequences in this sample encode the identical CDR3. This chain links TRBV7-9 with TRBJ1-2; D unclear. Trimming cost V 3 bases and J 7 bases, with 9 bases left between them. CDR1 is SEHNR, CDR2 FQNEAQ, per germline (reference sequence). The CDR3 totals 12 residues. CDR3 coding DNA: TGTGCCAGCAGCTTGGAGACGGGTGGCTACACCTTC. Translating gives CASSLETGGYTF.

V gene TRBV4-1 combines with J gene TRBJ1-1; TRBD1 matches 10 bases. V shed 3 bases, J shed 5 bases, and the junction held 6 bases outside the gene matches. Germline V CDR1 and CDR2: MGHRA, YSYEKL. The CDR3 is 15 residues long. The chain's CDR3 is CASSQPGTGETEAFF. The CDR3 bases are TGCGCCAGCAGCCAGCCCGGGACAGGGGAAACTGAAGCTTTCTTT.

The V call is TRBV5-1, the J call TRBJ1-1, with D possibly being TRBD1 (5 bases). The V end was cut by 2 bases, the J end by 1 base, with 15 bases between. Germline values: CDR1 SGHRS, CDR2 YFSETQ. The CDR3 has 16 amino acids. CDR3 sequence: CASSFDFGGSNTEAFF. The CDR3 nucleotides are TGCGCCAGCAGCTTCGATTTCGGGGGTTCGAACACTGAAGCTTTCTTT.

This clone was detected only once. The rearrangement uses TRBV5-6 and TRBJ2-7, with TRBD1 matching 9 bases. V shed 7 bases and J 2 bases; nucleotides not matched to a gene: 10. The CDR3 is 15 amino acids. Germline lookup yields CDR1 SGHDT and CDR2 YYEEEE. CDR3 DNA: TGTGCCAGCGTACTATTGGGACAGGGAACCTACGAGCAGTACTTC. Encoded protein: CASVLLGQGTYEQYF.

The chain employs TRBV4-1 and TRBJ2-5, with 13 bases matching TRBD2. V was pared by 6 bases and J by 5 bases, with 9 bases of the junction left unmatched. This CDR3 is built from 16 residues. The germline V gene encodes CDR1 MGHRA and CDR2 YSYEKL. CDR3 amino acids: CASSSGTSGVGETQYF. CDR3 DNA: TGCGCCAGCAGTTCGGGGACTAGCGGGGTTGGGGAGACCCAGTACTTC.

The chain employs TRBV7-8 and TRBJ1-5; 10 bases agree with TRBD1. The CDR3 consists of 19 residues. In germline, CDR1 is SGHVS, CDR2 FQNEAQ. Trimming at V came to 5 bases and at J to 1 base, leaving 14 bases not matched to a gene. CDR3 nucleotides: TGTGCCAGCAGCGGTCCCGGCGGACAGGGGGATTGGAGCAATCAGCCCCAGCATTTT. Its translation: CASSGPGGQGDWSNQPQHF.

The chain combines TRBV10-3 with TRBJ2-3; 7 bases align to TRBD2. The trim removed 5 bases at V and 6 bases at J, leaving 2 bases unmatched. There are 12 residues in the CDR3. Per the germline V gene, CDR1 is ENHRY and CDR2 is SYGVKD. CDR3 bases: TGTGCCATCAGTAGCGGGGCGGATACGCAGTATTTT. Protein sequence: CAISSGADTQYF.

The chain carries TRBV9 and TRBJ1-2; TRBD1 aligns across 12 bases. Losses at the gene ends were 0 bases for V and 6 bases for J; bases not matched to a gene: 9. The germline gives CDR1 SGDLS, CDR2 YYNGEE. The CDR3 runs to 17 residues. CDR3 protein: CASSVAKAGTGGDGYTF. For the CDR3, the DNA is TGTGCCAGCAGCGTAGCTAAGGCGGGGACAGGGGGCGATGGCTACACCTTC.

V and J are TRBV6-6 and TRBJ2-7; a weak D match, TRBD1 (6 bases). Germline CDR1 reads MNHNY; CDR2 reads SVGAGI (reference sequence). V gave up 1 base and J gave up 6 bases, with 19 bases separating them. The CDR3 sequence is 16 residues long. The chain's CDR3 is CASSYFSRQDTGEQYF. CDR3 coding DNA: TGTGCCAGCAGTTACTTTAGCCGACAGGACACTGGCGAGCAGTACTTC.

The chain carries TRBV28 and TRBJ1-2, with D possibly matching TRBD1 (5 bases). V was clipped by 3 bases and J by 8 bases, with 13 bases between them. There are 13 residues in the CDR3. Germline assignment: CDR1 MDHEN and CDR2 SYDVKM. The CDR3 loop is CASSFAGRSGYTF. The CDR3, as DNA: TGTGCCAGCAGTTTCGCGGGGCGAAGCGGCTACACCTTC.